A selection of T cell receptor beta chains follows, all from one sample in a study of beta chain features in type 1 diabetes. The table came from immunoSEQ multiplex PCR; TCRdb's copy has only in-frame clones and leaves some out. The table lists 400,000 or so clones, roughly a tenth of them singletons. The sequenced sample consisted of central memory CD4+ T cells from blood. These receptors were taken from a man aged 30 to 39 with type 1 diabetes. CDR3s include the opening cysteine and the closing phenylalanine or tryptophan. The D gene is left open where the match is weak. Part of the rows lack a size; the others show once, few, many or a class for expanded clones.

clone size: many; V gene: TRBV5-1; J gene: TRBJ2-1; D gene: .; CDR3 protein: CASSLKQGYEQFF; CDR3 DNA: TGCGCCAGCAGCTTGAAACAGGGTTACGAGCAGTTCTTC
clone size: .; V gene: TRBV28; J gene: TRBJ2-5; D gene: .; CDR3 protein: CASSALAPGRETQYF; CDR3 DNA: TGTGCCAGCAGCGCACTCGCCCCTGGGAGAGAGACCCAGTACTTC
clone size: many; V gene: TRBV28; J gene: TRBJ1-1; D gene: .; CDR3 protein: CASSPLNTEAFF; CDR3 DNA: TGTGCCAGCAGTCCCCTGAACACTGAAGCTTTCTTT
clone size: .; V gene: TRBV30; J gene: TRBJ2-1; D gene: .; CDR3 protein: CAWSVKEIPREFF; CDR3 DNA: TGTGCCTGGAGTGTAAAAGAGATACCCCGGGAGTTCTTC
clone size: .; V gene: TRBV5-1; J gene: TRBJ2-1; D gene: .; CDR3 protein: CASMPLPAYNEQFF; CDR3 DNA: TGCGCCAGCATGCCCCTCCCCGCATACAATGAGCAGTTCTTC
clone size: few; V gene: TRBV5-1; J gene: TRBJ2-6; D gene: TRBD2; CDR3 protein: CASSLEASGRLSGANVLTF; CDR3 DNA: TGCGCCAGCAGCTTGGAGGCTAGCGGGAGGCTCTCTGGGGCCAACGTCCTGACTTTC
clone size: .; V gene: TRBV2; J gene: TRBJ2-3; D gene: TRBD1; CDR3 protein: CASSPGQALDTQYF; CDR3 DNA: TGTGCCAGCAGTCCGGGACAGGCACTCGATACGCAGTATTTT
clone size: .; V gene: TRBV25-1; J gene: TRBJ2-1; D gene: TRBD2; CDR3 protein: CASSESESQRDDNNEQFF; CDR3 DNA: TGTGCCAGCAGTGAATCGGAAAGTCAGCGGGACGATAACAATGAGCAGTTCTTC
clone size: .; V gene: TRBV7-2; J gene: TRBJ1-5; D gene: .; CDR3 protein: CASSLEDGFPYSNQPQHF; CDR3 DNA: TGTGCCAGCAGCTTGGAGGATGGGTTCCCTTATAGCAATCAGCCCCAGCATTTT
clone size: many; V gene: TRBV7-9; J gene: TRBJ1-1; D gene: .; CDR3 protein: CASSKGQNTEAFF; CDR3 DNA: TGTGCCAGCAGCAAGGGACAAAACACTGAAGCTTTCTTT
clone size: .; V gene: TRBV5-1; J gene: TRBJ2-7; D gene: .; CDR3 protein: CASSFDGTPTYDQYF; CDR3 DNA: TGCGCCAGCAGCTTCGACGGGACACCAACCTACGACCAGTACTTC
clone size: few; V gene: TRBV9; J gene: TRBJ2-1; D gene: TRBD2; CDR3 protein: CASSVASGYPNEQFF; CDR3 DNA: TGTGCCAGCAGCGTAGCTAGCGGGTACCCAAATGAGCAGTTCTTC
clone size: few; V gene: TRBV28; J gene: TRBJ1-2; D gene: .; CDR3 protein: CASSTLYGYTF; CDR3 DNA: TGTGCCAGCAGCACGTTGTACGGCTACACCTTC
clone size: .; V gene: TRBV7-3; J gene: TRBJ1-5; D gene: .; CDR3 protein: CASSLEGEIHGQPQHF; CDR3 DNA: TGTGCCAGCAGCTTAGAGGGTGAGATACATGGTCAGCCCCAGCATTTT
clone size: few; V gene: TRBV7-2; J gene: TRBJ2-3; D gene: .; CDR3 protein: CASTDRGRTDTQYF; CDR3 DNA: TGTGCCAGCACTGATCGGGGTCGCACAGATACGCAGTATTTT
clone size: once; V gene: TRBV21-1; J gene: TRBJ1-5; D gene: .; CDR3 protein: CASSKAKRRDHQPQHF; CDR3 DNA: TGTGCCAGCAGCAAAGCGAAGAGGAGAGATCATCAGCCCCAGCATTTT
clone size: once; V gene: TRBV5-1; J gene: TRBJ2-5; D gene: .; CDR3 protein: CASSLGQIQETQYF; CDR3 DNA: TGCGCCAGCAGCTTGGGACAGATCCAAGAGACCCAGTACTTC
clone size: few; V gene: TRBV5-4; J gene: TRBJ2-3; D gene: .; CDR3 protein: CASSFGREVGNTQYF; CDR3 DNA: TGTGCCAGCAGCTTTGGCAGGGAGGTAGGAAATACGCAGTATTTT
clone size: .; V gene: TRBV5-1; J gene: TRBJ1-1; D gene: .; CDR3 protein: CASSLAGVAGTEAFF; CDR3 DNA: TGCGCCAGCAGCTTGGCAGGGGTCGCGGGCACTGAAGCTTTCTTT
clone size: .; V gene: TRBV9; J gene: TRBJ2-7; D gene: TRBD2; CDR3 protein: CASSPGLASHEQYF; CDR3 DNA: TGTGCCAGCAGCCCAGGACTAGCGTCCCACGAGCAGTACTTC
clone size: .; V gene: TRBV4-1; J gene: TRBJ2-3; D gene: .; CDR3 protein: CASSQEGRTDTQYF; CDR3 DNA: TGTGCCAGCAGCCAGGAAGGCAGGACGGATACGCAGTATTTT
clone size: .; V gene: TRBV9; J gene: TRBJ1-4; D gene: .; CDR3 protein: CASSLSPQGIGEKLFF; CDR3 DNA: TGTGCCAGCAGCCTCTCCCCACAGGGTATAGGAGAAAAACTGTTTTTT
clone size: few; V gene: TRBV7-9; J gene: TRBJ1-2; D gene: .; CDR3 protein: CASSLTEIYGYTF; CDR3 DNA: TGTGCCAGCAGCTTAACAGAGATCTATGGCTACACCTTC
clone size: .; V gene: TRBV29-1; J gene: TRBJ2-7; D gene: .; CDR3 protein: CSVVKLPGHDLYEQYF; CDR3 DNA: TGCAGCGTCGTTAAGTTACCCGGACATGACCTCTACGAGCAGTACTTC
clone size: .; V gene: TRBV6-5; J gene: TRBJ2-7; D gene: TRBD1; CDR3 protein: CASSYKTGVVSYEQYF; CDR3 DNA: TGTGCCAGCAGTTATAAGACAGGGGTTGTCTCCTACGAGCAGTACTTC
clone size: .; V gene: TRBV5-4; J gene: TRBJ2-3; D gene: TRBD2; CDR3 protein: CASSLVGAGGYDTQYF; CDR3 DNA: TGTGCCAGCAGCTTGGTAGGAGCGGGAGGGTATGATACGCAGTATTTT
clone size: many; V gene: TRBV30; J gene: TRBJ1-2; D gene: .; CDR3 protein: CAWSVRQGGGYTF; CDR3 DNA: TGTGCCTGGAGTGTACGGCAGGGAGGTGGCTACACCTTC
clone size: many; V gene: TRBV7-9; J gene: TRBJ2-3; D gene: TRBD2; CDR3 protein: CASSQLAGNGDTQYF; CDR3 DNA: TGTGCCAGCAGCCAACTAGCGGGAAATGGAGATACGCAGTATTTT
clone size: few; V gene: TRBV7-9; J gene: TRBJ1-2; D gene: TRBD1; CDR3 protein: CASTQKAGGTGYGYTF; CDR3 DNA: TGTGCCAGCACCCAGAAGGCAGGGGGCACGGGTTATGGCTACACCTTC
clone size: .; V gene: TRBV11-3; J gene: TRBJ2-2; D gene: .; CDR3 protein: CASSLAGGADTGELFF; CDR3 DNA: TGTGCCAGCAGCTTAGCTGGGGGCGCTGACACCGGGGAGCTGTTTTTT
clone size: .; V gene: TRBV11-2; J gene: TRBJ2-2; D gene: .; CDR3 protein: CASSKQGAGELFF; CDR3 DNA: TGTGCCAGCAGCAAACAGGGCGCCGGGGAGCTGTTTTTT
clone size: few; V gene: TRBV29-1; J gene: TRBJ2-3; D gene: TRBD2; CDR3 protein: CSVMTSGSTDTQYF; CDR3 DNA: TGCAGCGTCATGACTAGCGGGAGCACAGATACGCAGTATTTT
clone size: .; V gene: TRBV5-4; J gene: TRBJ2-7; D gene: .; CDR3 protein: CASSFSGATYEQYF; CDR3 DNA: TGTGCCAGCAGCTTTTCGGGGGCCACCTACGAGCAGTACTTC